The sequence of this TCR beta chain was determined in a study of cytomegalovirus exposure and HLA in healthy donors. The primer mix had 60 Vbeta and 13 Jbeta primers. TCRdb keeps only in-frame clones here, not all; method: immunoSEQ multiplex PCR. The table records more than 95,000 clones, 78% of them present only once. Germline V gives CDR1 MNHNS, CDR2 SASEGT. Trimming took 6 bases from V and 6 from J, leaving 12 bases between them. The CDR3 consists of 12 residues. This receptor was obtained from a woman aged 40 to 50 in good health and CMV-seronegative. The J gene is TRBJ2-7, the V gene TRBV6-1, with D maybe TRBD1 (6 bases). The sample comprised PBMCs. The CDR3 loop is CASSRTVGEQYF. CDR3 bases: TGTGCCAGCAGCCGGACAGTGGGCGAGCAGTACTTC.